The clone carrying this T cell receptor (beta chain) was found once. This sample was taken from a study of blood T cell repertoires in COVID-19. Background on the study: Samples taken during acute and convalescent COVID-19 were collected in the United States, Italy and Spain. Sample material is recorded as cDNA or gDNA derived from T cells, B-cell-depleted T cells, or PBMCs.

CDR3 length: 15 residues. Deletions cut 4 bases from V and 5 bases from J, with 16 bases between. Germline-derived CDR1 and CDR2 are SGHRS and YFSETQ. Authors' analysis steps: The assay estimated nucleated cells by amplifying reference gene primers. Clones were read by immunoSEQ multiplex PCR, and TCRdb kept only the in-frame ones, dropping some. V, J and clone size were drawn from that table, and D and trimming were deduced from the DNA. The table lists under 300,000 clones, 65% to 80% of them singletons. The clonotype originates from a woman aged 40 to 50 with active or convalescent COVID-19. What was sequenced was peripheral blood. The chain couples TRBV5-1 to TRBJ2-1; the D is unclear. For the CDR3, the DNA is TGCGCCAGCAGCCCCCCTAGTCGACTCGACAATGAGCAGTTCTTC. This encodes CASSPPSRLDNEQFF.